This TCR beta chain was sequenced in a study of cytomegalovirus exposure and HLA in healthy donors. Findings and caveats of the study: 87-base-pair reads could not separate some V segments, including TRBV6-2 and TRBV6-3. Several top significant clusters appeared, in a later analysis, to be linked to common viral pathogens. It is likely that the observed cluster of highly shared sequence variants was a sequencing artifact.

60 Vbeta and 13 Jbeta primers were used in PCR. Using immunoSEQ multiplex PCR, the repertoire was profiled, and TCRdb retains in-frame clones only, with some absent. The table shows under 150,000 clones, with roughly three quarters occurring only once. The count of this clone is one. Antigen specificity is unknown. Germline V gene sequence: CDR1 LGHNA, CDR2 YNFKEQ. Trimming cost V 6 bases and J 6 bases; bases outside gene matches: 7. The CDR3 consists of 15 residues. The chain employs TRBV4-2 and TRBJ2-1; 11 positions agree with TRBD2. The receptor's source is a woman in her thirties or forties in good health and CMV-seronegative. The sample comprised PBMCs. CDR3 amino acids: CASRHSGGAANEQFF. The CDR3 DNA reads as TGTGCCAGCAGACATAGCGGGGGGGCGGCCAATGAGCAGTTCTTC.